The 3 T cell receptor beta chains in this list originate from one sample, sequenced in a study of blood T cell repertoires in COVID-19. TCRdb keeps only in-frame clones here, not all; method: immunoSEQ multiplex PCR. This sample has about 430,000 clones; around 89% occur once, and the top ten carry about 0.89%. The sequencing sample was made of PBMCs or T cells enriched from blood (not recorded which). These receptors were taken from a woman between 25 and 40 years old with acute COVID-19.

As to this clone: Germline and junction disagree at one end, which may indicate a read error. The chain links TRBV27 to TRBJ2-7; TRBD1 aligns across 7 bases. Germline CDR1 reads MNHEY; CDR2 reads SMNVEV (reference sequence). The length of the CDR3 is 15 residues. CDR3 amino acids: CASSLSGTETYEQYF. In DNA, the CDR3 is TGTGCCAGCAGTCTATCCGGGACAGAAACCTACGAGCAGTACTTC.

This clone was seen a single time. The chain recombines TRBV6-1 with TRBJ2-7; 8 bases are shared with TRBD1. Trimming removed 3 bases from V and 7 bases from J; junction bases left unmatched: 11. Per the germline V gene, CDR1 is MNHNS and CDR2 is SASEGT. CDR3 length equals 15 residues. CDR3 protein: CASSEWGTGLSEQYF. The CDR3 region has the DNA TGTGCCAGCAGTGAGTGGGGGACAGGTTTGAGTGAGCAGTACTTC.

The table lists this clone with a count of one. This chain connects TRBV5-1 to TRBJ1-1; D possibly corresponds to TRBD1 (5 bases). V was clipped by 0 bases and J by 2 bases, with 8 bases between them. CDR1 SGHRS and CDR2 YFSETQ come from the germline V gene. CDR3 length: 14 residues. The CDR3 here is CASSLARANTEAFF. The CDR3, as DNA: TGCGCCAGCAGCTTGGCCAGGGCAAACACTGAAGCTTTCTTT.